This T cell receptor beta chain emerged from a study of blood T cell repertoires in COVID-19. Data came from immunoSEQ multiplex PCR; TCRdb stores just in-frame clones and leaves some out. This sample has 80,000 to 100,000 clones, with around 87% found just once. J lost 14 bases, V lost 4 bases, and 5 bases had no gene match. The CDR3 has 13 amino acids. The germline CDR1 and CDR2 sequences are KGHSH and LQKENI. The sequence derives from a human donor in a cohort sampled during active COVID-19. Sequencing input: peripheral blood. The V and J genes are TRBV18 and TRBJ2-1; TRBD2 aligns across 13 bases. The CDR3, as DNA: TGTGCCAGCTCACAAGATACTAGCGGGAGGGAGTTCTTC. This gives the protein CASSQDTSGREFF.